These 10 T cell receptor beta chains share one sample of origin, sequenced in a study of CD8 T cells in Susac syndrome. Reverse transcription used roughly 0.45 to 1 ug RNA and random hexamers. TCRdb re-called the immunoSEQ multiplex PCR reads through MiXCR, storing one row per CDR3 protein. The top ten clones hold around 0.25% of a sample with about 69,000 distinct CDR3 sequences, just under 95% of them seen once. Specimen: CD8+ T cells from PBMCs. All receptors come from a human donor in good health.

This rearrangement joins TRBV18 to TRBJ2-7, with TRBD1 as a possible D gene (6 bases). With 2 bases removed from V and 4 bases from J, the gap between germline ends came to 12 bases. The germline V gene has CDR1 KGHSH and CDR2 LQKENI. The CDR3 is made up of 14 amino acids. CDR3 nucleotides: TGTGCCAGCTCACCAGGCCCGGGACAATACGAGCAGTACGTC. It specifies CASSPGPGQYEQYV.

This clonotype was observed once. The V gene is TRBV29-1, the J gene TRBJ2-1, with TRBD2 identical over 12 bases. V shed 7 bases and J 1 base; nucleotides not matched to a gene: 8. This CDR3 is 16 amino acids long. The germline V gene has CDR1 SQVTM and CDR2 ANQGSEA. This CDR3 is CSAKGLAGMSYNEQFF. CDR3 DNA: TGCAGCGCCAAAGGACTAGCGGGAATGTCCTACAATGAGCAGTTCTTC.

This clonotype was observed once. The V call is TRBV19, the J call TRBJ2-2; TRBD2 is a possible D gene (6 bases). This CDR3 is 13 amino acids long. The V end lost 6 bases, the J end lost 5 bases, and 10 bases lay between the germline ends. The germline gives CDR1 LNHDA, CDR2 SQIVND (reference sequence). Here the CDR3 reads CASSGGRTGELFF. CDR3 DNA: TGTGCCAGTAGCGGGGGAAGGACCGGGGAGCTGTTTTTT.

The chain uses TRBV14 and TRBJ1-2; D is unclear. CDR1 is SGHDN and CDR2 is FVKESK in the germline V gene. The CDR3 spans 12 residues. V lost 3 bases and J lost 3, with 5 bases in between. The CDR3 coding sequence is TGTGCCAGCAGCCAGACCTACTATGGCTACACCTTC. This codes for CASSQTYYGYTF.

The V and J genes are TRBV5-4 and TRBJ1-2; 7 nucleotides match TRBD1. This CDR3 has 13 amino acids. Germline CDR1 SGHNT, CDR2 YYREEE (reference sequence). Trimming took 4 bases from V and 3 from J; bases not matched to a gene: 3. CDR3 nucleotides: TGTGCCAGCAGCGCCGGGACAGACTATGGCTACACCTTC. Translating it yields CASSAGTDYGYTF.

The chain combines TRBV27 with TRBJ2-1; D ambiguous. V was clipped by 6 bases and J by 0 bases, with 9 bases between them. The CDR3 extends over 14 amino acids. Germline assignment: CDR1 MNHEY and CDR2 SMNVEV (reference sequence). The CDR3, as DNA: TGTGCCAGCAGCGACTTAAGCTCCTACAATGAGCAGTTCTTC. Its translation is CASSDLSSYNEQFF.

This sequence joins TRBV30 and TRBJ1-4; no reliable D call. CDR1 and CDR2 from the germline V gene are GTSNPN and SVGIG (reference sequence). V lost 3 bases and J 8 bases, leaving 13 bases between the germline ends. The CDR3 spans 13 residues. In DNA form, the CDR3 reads TGTGCCTGGAGCCCCGGGATTGAAGAAAAACTGTTTTTT. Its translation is CAWSPGIEEKLFF.

CDR3 loop: CASSVAGLLQETQYF. CDR3 nucleotides: TGTGCCAGCAGCGTCGCGGGGTTATTACAAGAGACCCAGTACTTC. V gene TRBV5-4 combines with J gene TRBJ2-5, with TRBD2 as a possible D gene (6 bases). V lost 4 bases, J lost 2 bases, and 15 bases lay in between. There are 15 residues in the CDR3. CDR1 and CDR2 from the germline V gene are SGHNT and YYREEE (reference sequence).

CDR3 DNA: TGTGCCAGCAGCCAAGACCGATATGGCACCTATGAGCAGTTCTTC. Its protein is CASSQDRYGTYEQFF. The J gene is TRBJ2-1, the V gene TRBV3-1; D is unclear. Trimming left V 0 bases short and J 8 bases short, with 14 bases between. Per the germline V gene, CDR1 is LGHDT and CDR2 is YNNKEL (reference sequence). This CDR3 has 15 residues.

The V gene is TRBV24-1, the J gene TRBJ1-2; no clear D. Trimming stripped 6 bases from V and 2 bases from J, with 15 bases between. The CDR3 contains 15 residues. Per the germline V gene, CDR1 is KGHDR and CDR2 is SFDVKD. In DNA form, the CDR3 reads TGTGCCACCAGTCCCAGTGACGGCGAAAACTATGGCTACACCTTC. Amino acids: CATSPSDGENYGYTF.